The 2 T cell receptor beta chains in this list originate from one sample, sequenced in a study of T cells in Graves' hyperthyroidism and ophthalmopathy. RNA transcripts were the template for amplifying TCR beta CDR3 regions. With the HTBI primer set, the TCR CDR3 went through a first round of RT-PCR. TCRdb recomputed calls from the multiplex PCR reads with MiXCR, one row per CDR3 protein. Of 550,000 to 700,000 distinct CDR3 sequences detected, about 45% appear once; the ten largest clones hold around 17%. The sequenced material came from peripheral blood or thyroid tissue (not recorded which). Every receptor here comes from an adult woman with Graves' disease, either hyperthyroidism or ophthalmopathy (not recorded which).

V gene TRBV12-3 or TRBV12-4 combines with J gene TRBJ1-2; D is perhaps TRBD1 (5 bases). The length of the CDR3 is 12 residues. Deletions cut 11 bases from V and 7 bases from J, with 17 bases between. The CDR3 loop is CAVNDGGAGYTF. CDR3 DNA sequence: TGTGCCGTAAACGACGGGGGTGCTGGCTACACCTTC.

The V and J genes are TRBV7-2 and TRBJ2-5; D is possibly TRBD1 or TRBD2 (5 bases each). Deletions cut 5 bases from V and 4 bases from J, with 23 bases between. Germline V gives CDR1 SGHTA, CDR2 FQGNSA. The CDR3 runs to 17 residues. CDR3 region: CASSPSGPQKSSETQYF. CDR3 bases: TGTGCCAGCAGCCCTTCGGGACCCCAAAAGTCGTCAGAGACCCAGTACTTC.